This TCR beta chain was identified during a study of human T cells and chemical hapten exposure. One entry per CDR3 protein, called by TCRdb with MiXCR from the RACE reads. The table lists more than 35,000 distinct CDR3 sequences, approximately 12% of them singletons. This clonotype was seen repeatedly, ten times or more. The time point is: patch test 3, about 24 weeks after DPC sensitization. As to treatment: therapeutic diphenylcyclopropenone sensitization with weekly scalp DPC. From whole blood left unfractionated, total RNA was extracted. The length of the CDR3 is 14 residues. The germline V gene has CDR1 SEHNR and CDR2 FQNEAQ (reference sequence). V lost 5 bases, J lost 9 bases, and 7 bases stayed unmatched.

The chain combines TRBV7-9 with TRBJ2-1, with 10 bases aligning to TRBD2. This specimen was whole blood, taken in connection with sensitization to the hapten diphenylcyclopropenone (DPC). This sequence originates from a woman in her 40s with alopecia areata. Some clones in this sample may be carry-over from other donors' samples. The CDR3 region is CASSVGLADPEQFF. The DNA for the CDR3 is TGTGCCAGCAGCGTCGGACTAGCGGACCCTGAGCAGTTCTTC.